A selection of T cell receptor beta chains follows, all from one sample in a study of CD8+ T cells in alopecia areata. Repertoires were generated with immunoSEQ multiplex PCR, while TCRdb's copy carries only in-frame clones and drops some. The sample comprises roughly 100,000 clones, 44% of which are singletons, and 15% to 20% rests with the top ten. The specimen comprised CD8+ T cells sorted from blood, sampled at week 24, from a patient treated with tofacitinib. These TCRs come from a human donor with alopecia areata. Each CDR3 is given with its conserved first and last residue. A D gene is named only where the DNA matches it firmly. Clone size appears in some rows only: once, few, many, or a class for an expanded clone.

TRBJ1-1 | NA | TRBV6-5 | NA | CASSYGGNTEAFF | TGTGCCAGCAGTTACGGCGGGAACACTGAAGCTTTCTTT
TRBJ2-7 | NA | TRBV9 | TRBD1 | CASSAGQGGEQYF | TGTGCCAGCAGCGCGGGACAGGGGGGCGAGCAGTACTTC
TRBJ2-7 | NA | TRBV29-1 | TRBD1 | CSARGPWAEQYF | TGCAGCGCCAGGGGGCCTTGGGCCGAGCAGTACTTC
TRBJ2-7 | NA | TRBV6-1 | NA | CASTQPKGGYEQYF | TGTGCCAGCACCCAACCCAAAGGGGGCTACGAGCAGTACTTC
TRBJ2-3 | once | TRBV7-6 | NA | CASSPPSDTQYF | TGTGCCAGCAGCCCCCCCTCGGATACGCAGTATTTT
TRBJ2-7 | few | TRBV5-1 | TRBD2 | CASSFSDGTSGYEQYF | TGCGCCAGCAGCTTCTCTGACGGGACTAGCGGCTACGAGCAGTACTTC
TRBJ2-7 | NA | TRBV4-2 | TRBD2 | CASSQGLAATYEQYF | TGTGCCAGCAGCCAAGGACTAGCGGCAACCTACGAGCAGTACTTC
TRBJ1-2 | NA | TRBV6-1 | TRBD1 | CASSELGTDYGYTF | TGTGCCAGCAGTGAATTGGGGACAGACTATGGCTACACCTTC
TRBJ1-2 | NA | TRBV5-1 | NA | CASSHFAGGGANYGYTF | TGCGCCAGCAGCCACTTCGCTGGGGGAGGCGCTAACTATGGCTACACCTTC
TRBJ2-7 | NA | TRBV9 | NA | CASSGSRGNEQYF | TGTGCCAGCAGCGGGAGTAGAGGCAACGAGCAGTACTTC
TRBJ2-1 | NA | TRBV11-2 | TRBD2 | CASSFSGSRYEQFF | TGTGCCAGCAGCTTTAGCGGGAGCAGGTATGAGCAGTTCTTC
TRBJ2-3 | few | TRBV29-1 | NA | CSVELDTQYF | TGCAGCGTTGAATTGGATACGCAGTATTTT
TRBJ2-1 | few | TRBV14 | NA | CASSPLGGAYNEQFF | TGTGCCAGCAGCCCATTGGGGGGCGCTTACAATGAGCAGTTCTTC
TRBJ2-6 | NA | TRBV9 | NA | CASSVGGFGANVLTF | TGTGCCAGCAGCGTAGGGGGTTTCGGGGCCAACGTCCTGACTTTC
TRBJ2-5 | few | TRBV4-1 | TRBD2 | CASSRGTSGRRGETQYF | TGCGCCAGCAGCCGAGGGACTAGCGGGAGGAGGGGAGAGACCCAGTACTTC
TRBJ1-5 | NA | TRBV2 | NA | CASSESGSNQPQHF | TGTGCCAGCAGTGAATCCGGTAGCAATCAGCCCCAGCATTTT
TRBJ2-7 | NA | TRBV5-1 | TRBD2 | CASSFTSGYEQYF | TGCGCCAGCAGCTTCACTAGCGGCTACGAGCAGTACTTC
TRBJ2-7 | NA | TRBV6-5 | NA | CASRMGLNYEQYF | TGTGCCAGTCGGATGGGGTTGAATTACGAGCAGTACTTC
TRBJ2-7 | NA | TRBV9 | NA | CASSVGGAPSYEQYF | TGTGCCAGCAGCGTAGGTGGGGCCCCCTCCTACGAGCAGTACTTC
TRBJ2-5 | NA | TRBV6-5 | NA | CASSYNTEETQYF | TGTGCCAGCAGTTACAACACTGAAGAGACCCAGTACTTC
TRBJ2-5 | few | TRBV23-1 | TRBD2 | CASSQRSSGGQETQYF | TGCGCCAGCAGTCAAAGGTCTAGCGGGGGGCAAGAGACCCAGTACTTC
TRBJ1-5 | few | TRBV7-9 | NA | CASRVGNQPQHF | TGTGCCAGCAGGGTTGGCAATCAGCCCCAGCATTTT
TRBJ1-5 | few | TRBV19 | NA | CASKVLNQPQHF | TGTGCCAGTAAAGTATTAAATCAGCCCCAGCATTTT
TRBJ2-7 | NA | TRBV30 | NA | CAWSVIDGPYEQYF | TGTGCCTGGAGTGTAATAGATGGGCCTTACGAGCAGTACTTC
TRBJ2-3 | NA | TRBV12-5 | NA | CASGPRTDTQYF | TGTGCTAGTGGCCCCCGCACAGATACGCAGTATTTT
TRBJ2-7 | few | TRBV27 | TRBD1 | CASSQGQGPPYEQYF | TGTGCCAGCTCACAGGGACAGGGCCCCCCCTACGAGCAGTACTTC
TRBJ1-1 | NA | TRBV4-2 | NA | CASSGGNTEAFF | TGTGCCAGCAGCGGGGGGAACACTGAAGCTTTCTTT
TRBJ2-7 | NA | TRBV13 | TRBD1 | CASSLGEQGGEQYF | TGTGCCAGCAGCTTAGGGGAACAGGGGGGAGAGCAGTACTTC
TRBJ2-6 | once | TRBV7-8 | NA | CASSPPARSGANVLTF | TGTGCCAGCAGCCCGCCGGCTCGGTCTGGGGCCAACGTCCTGACTTTC
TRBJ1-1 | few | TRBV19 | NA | CASSTVRRGGNTEAFF | TGTGCCAGTAGTACAGTTCGAAGGGGCGGGAACACTGAAGCTTTCTTT
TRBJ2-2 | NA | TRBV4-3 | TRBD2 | CASSQGVASGMNTGELFF | TGCGCCAGCAGCCAAGGGGTCGCTAGCGGCATGAACACCGGGGAGCTGTTTTTT
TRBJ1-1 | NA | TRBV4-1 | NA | CASSHEGWQMNTEAFF | TGCGCCAGCAGCCATGAGGGATGGCAGATGAACACTGAAGCTTTCTTT
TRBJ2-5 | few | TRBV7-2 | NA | CASSSTGLATQYF | TGTGCCAGCAGTTCCACAGGGCTGGCGACCCAGTACTTC
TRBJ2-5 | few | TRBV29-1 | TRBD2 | CSVEGGLAAPQETQYF | TGCAGCGTTGAAGGGGGACTAGCGGCTCCGCAAGAGACCCAGTACTTC
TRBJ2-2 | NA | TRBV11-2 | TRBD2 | CASSSGTSGPAGELFF | TGTGCCAGCAGCTCCGGGACTAGCGGGCCCGCGGGGGAGCTGTTTTTT
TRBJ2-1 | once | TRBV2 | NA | CASSGLVDNEQFF | TGTGCCAGCAGTGGACTAGTTGACAATGAGCAGTTCTTC
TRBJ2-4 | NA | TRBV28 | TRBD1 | CASRATGGRQNIQYF | TGTGCCAGCAGAGCGACAGGGGGTAGGCAAAACATTCAGTACTTC
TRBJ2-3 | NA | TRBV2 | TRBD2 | CASSVGGGSTDTQYF | TGTGCCAGCAGTGTCGGGGGAGGGAGCACAGATACGCAGTATTTT
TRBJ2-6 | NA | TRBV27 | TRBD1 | CASSLKGQGAPGANVLTF | TGTGCCAGCAGTTTAAAAGGGCAGGGGGCGCCCGGGGCCAACGTCCTGACTTTC
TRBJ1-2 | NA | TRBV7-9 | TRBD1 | CASSLVGRGAYGYTF | TGTGCCAGCAGCTTAGTGGGCAGGGGGGCCTATGGCTACACCTTC
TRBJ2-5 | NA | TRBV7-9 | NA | CASSISTGTETQYF | TGTGCCAGCAGCATTTCCACGGGCACCGAGACCCAGTACTTC
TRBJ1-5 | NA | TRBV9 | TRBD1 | CASSGGGGQPQHF | TGTGCCAGCAGCGGAGGGGGCGGTCAGCCCCAGCATTTT
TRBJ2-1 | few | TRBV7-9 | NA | CASRGEAGIDEQFF | TGTGCCAGCAGAGGGGAGGCAGGGATTGATGAGCAGTTCTTC
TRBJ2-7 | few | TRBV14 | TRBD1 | CASSPGQGDEQYF | TGTGCCAGCAGCCCCGGACAGGGGGACGAGCAGTACTTC
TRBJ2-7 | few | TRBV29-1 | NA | CSVGVSDQLYGEQYF | TGCAGCGTTGGGGTCTCGGACCAGCTGTATGGAGAGCAGTACTTC
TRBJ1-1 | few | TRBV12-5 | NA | CASAQTGRNTEAFF | TGTGCTAGTGCTCAAACAGGGAGGAACACTGAAGCTTTCTTT
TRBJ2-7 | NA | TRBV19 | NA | CASSAFVGSQPYEQYF | TGTGCCAGTAGTGCCTTTGTCGGGAGTCAACCCTACGAGCAGTACTTC
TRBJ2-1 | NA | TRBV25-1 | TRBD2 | CASSDSGSNNEQFF | TGTGCCAGCAGTGATAGCGGGAGTAACAATGAGCAGTTCTTC
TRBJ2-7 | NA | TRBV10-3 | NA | CAIRRGYEQYF | TGTGCCATTCGAAGGGGCTACGAGCAGTACTTC
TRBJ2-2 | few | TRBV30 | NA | CAWRRGFTGELFF | TGTGCCTGGAGGAGGGGATTCACCGGGGAGCTGTTTTTT